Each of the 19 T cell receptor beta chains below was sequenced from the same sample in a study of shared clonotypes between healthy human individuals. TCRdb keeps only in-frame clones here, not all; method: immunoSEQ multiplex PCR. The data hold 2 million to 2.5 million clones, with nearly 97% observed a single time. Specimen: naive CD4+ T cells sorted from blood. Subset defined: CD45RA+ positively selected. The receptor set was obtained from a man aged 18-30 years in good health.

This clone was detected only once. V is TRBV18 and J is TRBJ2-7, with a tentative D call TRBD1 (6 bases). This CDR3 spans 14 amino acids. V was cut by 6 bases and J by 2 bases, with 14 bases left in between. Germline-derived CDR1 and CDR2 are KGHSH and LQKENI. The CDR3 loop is CASSQGQSTYEQYF. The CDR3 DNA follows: TGTGCCAGCTCCCAAGGACAGTCCACCTACGAGCAGTACTTC.

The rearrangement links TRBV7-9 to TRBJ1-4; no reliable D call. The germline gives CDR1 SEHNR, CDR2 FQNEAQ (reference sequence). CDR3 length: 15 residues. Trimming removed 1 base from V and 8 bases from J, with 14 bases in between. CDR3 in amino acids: CASSLGGVTSEKLFF. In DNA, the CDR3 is TGTGCCAGCAGCTTAGGGGGAGTTACAAGCGAAAAACTGTTTTTT.

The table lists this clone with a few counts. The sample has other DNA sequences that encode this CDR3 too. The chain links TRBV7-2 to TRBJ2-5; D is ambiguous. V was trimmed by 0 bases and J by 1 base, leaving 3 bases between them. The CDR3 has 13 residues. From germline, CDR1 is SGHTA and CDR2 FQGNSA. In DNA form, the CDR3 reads TGTGCCAGCAGCTTAGCGGTCCAAGAGACCCAGTACTTC. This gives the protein CASSLAVQETQYF.

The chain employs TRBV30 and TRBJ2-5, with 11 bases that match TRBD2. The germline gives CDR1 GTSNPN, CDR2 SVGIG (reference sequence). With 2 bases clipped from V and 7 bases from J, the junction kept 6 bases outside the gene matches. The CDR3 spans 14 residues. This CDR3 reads CAWSFLAGGATQYF. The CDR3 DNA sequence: TGTGCCTGGAGTTTTTTAGCGGGAGGGGCGACCCAGTACTTC.

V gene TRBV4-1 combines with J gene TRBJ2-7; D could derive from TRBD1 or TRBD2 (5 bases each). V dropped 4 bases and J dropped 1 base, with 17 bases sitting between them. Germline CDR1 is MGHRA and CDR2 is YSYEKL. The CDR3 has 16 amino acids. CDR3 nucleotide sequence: TGCGCCAGCAGCCCCTCCGGGACGGCGATATCCTACGAGCAGTACTTC. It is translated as CASSPSGTAISYEQYF.

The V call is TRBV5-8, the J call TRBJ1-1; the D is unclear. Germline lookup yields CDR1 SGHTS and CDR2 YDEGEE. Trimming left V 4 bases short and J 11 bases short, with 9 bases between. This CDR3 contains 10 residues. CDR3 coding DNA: TGTGCCAGCAGCCTGTTCGTGGCTTTCTTT. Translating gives CASSLFVAFF.

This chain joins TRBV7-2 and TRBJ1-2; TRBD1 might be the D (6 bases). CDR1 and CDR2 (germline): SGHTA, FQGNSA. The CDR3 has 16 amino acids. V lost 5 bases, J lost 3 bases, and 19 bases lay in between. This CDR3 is CASSGVGQNRYYGYTF. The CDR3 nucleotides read TGTGCCAGCAGCGGGGTTGGACAGAACCGTTACTATGGCTACACCTTC.

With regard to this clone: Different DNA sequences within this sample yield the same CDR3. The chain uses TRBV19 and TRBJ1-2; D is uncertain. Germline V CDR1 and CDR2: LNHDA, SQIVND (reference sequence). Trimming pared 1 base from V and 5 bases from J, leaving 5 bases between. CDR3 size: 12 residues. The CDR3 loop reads CASSIAGYGYTF. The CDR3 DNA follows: TGTGCCAGTAGTATAGCGGGATATGGCTACACCTTC.

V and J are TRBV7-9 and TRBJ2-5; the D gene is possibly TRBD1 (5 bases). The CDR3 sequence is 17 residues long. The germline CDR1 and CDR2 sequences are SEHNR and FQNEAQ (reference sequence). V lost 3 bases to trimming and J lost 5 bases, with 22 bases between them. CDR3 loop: CASSFRSGPNFGETQYF. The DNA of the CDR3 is TGTGCCAGCAGCTTCAGGTCAGGGCCCAACTTTGGGGAGACCCAGTACTTC.

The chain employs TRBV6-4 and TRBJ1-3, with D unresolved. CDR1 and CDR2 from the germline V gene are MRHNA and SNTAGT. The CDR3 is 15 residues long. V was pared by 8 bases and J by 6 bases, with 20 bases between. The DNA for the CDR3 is TGTGCCAGCCCAGGACCGGCCGAGACTGAAAACACCATATATTTT. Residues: CASPGPAETENTIYF.

The CDR3 DNA is TGTGCCAGCAGTTCCGGGACGCCAAGCTCCTACGAGCAGTACTTC. Translation gives CASSSGTPSSYEQYF. The chain uses TRBV28 and TRBJ2-7; D might be TRBD1 or TRBD2, each matching 5 bases. V gave up 4 bases and J gave up 0 bases, with 13 bases separating them. The CDR3 is 15 residues long. Germline lookup yields CDR1 MDHEN and CDR2 SYDVKM. The variable domain in full, completed from reference TRBV28 and TRBJ2-7, reads DVKVTQSSRYLVKRTGEKVFLECVQDMDHENMFWYRQDPGLGLRLIYFSYDVKMKEKGDIPEGYSVSREKKERFSLILESASTNQTSMYLCASSSGTPSSYEQYFGPGTRLTVT.

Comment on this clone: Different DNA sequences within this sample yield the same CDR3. The CDR3 DNA is TGTGCCAGCAGCTTAGCGCTGGGGGGAGGGACTGAAGCTTTCTTT. It specifies CASSLALGGGTEAFF. The rearrangement links TRBV7-2 to TRBJ1-1; D is possibly TRBD1 (5 bases). V dropped 0 bases and J dropped 5 bases, with 13 bases sitting between them. CDR1 is SGHTA and CDR2 is FQGNSA in the germline V gene. The CDR3 extends over 15 amino acids.

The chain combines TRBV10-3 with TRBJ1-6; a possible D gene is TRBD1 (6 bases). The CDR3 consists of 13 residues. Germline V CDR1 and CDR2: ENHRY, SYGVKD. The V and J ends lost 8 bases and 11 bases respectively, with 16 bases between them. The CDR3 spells CAIHSGERTPLHF. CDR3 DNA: TGTGCCATCCACTCAGGGGAGCGGACACCCCTCCACTTT.

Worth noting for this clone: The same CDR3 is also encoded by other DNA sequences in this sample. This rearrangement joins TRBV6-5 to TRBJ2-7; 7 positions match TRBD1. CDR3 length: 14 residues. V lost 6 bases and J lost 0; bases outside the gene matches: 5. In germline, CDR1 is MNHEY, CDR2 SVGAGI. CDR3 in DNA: TGTGCCAGCAGCTACAGGGGTTACTCCTACGAGCAGTACTTC. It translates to CASSYRGYSYEQYF.

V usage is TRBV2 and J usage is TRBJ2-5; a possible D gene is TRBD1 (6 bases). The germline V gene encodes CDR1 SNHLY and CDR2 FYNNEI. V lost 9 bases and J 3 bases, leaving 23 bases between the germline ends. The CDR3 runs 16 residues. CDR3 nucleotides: TGTGCCAGTCGTGCGGGTTGGCAGGGGAAGAAAGAGACCCAGTACTTC. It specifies CASRAGWQGKKETQYF.

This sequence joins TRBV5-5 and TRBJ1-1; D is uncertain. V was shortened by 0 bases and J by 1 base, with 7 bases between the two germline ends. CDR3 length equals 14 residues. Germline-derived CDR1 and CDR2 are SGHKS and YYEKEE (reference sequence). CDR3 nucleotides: TGTGCCAGCAGCTTGGGGCGGCAGAACACTGAAGCTTTCTTT. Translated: CASSLGRQNTEAFF.

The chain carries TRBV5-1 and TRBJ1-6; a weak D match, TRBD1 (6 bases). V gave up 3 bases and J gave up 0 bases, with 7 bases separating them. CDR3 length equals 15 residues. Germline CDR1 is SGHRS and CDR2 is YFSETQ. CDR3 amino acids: CASSSDSSYNSPLHF. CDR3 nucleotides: TGCGCCAGCAGCTCGGACAGCTCCTATAATTCACCCCTCCACTTT.

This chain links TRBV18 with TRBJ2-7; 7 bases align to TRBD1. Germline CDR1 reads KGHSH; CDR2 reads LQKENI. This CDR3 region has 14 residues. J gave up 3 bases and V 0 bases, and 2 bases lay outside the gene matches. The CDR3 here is CASSPPGQLYEQYF. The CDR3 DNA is TGTGCCAGCTCACCACCGGGACAGCTCTACGAGCAGTACTTC. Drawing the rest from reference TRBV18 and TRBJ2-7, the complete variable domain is NAGVMQNPRHLVRRRGQEARLRCSPMKGHSHVYWYRQLPEEGLKFMVYLQKENIIDESGMPKERFSAEFPKEGPSILRIQQVVRGDSAAYFCASSPPGQLYEQYFGPGTRLTVT.

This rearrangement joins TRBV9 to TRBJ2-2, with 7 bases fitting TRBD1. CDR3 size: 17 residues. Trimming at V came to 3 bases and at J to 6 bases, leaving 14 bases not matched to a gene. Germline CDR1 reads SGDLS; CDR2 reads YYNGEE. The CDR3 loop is CASSETGSPFLAGELFF. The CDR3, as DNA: TGTGCCAGCAGCGAGACAGGGTCCCCCTTTTTGGCCGGGGAGCTGTTTTTT.